This T cell receptor (beta chain) was obtained from a study of blood T cell repertoires in COVID-19. Overall study: The cDNA or gDNA used as material had been derived from T cells, B-cell-depleted T cells, or PBMCs.

Methods used by the authors: Nucleated cell counts were estimated from reference gene primer amplification. Sequencing was performed with immunoSEQ multiplex PCR; in TCRdb, only in-frame clones are kept and a portion is missing. Clone size and the V and J calls come from that table; the DNA yielded D and trimming. There are 110,000 to 150,000 clones in the sample; approximately 87% occur only once, and 44% lies in the top ten. This clone has just a few counts. This CDR3 spans 13 amino acids. Trimming shortened V by 3 bases and J by 12 bases, and 16 bases separated the two germline ends. The V gene's germline CDR1 is SEHNR and CDR2 FQNEAQ (reference sequence).

Sequences were obtained from peripheral blood. V gene TRBV7-9 combines with J gene TRBJ2-3; D possibly corresponds to TRBD1 (8 bases). This clonotype originated in a human donor in a cohort sampled during active COVID-19. The CDR3 DNA sequence: TGTGCCAGCAGCTTCGCCAGCGGGACAGGCCAGTATTTT. It specifies CASSFASGTGQYF.